These 24 T cell receptor beta chains share one sample of origin, sequenced in a study of shared clonotypes between healthy human individuals. Produced via immunoSEQ multiplex PCR; TCRdb's table is partial and in-frame only. The profile shows around 600,000 clones, approximately 95% of them singletons. Terminally differentiated effector memory CD45RA+ cells were left out of the naive CD8 fraction, which was CD45RO-negative and positively selected for CCR7. The sample taken for sequencing was naive CD8+ T cells sorted from blood. Source of these receptors: a woman in her thirties in good health.

The chain has TRBV7-9 and TRBJ2-7; possible D gene TRBD1, 6 bases. This CDR3 comprises 15 residues. Trimming took 5 bases from V and 0 from J, leaving 14 bases between them. Germline CDR1 SEHNR, CDR2 FQNEAQ (reference sequence). The CDR3 DNA reads as TGTGCCAGCAGCCCGACAGGCCAGCACTCCTACGAGCAGTACTTC. It specifies CASSPTGQHSYEQYF.

The chain carries TRBV27 and TRBJ2-2; D is ambiguous. Trimming pared 5 bases from V and 7 bases from J, leaving 11 bases between. This CDR3 region has 13 residues. Germline lookup yields CDR1 MNHEY and CDR2 SMNVEV (reference sequence). CDR3 protein: CASSLLLGGELFF. For the CDR3, the DNA is TGTGCCAGCAGTCTCCTCTTGGGCGGGGAGCTGTTTTTT.

V is TRBV29-1 and J is TRBJ2-7; TRBD2 agrees at 10 bases. Trimming took 0 bases from V and 5 from J; bases not matched to a gene: 7. This CDR3 region has 15 residues. Germline CDR1 SQVTM, CDR2 ANQGSEA. The CDR3 sequence: CSVEDPSGSFDEQYF. CDR3 bases: TGCAGCGTTGAAGATCCTAGCGGGAGTTTCGACGAGCAGTACTTC.

The rearrangement uses TRBV11-2 and TRBJ2-7; 13 nucleotides line up with TRBD2. The CDR3 is 15 amino acids. Unmatched junction bases numbered 1, after V lost 3 bases and J lost 2 bases. Germline loops: CDR1 SGHAT, CDR2 FQNNGV. CDR3 residues: CASSLGTSGTYEQYF. CDR3 DNA: TGTGCCAGCAGCTTGGGGACTAGCGGGACCTACGAGCAGTACTTC. The variable domain in full, completed from reference TRBV11-2 and TRBJ2-7, reads EAGVAQSPRYKIIEKRQSVAFWCNPISGHATLYWYQQILGQGPKLLIQFQNNGVVDDSQLPKDRFSAERLKGVDSTLKIQPAKLEDSAVYLCASSLGTSGTYEQYFGPGTRLTVT.

V is TRBV9 and J is TRBJ1-2; 8 nucleotides match TRBD1. The CDR3 extends over 15 amino acids. CDR1 is SGDLS and CDR2 is YYNGEE in the germline V gene. V was clipped by 3 bases and J by 4 bases; unmatched bases: 8. The CDR3 protein is CASSGDRGWGYGYTF. CDR3 DNA: TGTGCCAGCAGCGGCGACAGGGGCTGGGGCTATGGCTACACCTTC.

The chain combines TRBV7-8 with TRBJ2-7; 11 bases align to TRBD2. After removal of 3 bases from V and 3 bases from J, the junction contained 4 bases not matched to a gene. Per germline, CDR1 SGHVS and CDR2 FQNEAQ. The CDR3 spans 15 residues. CDR3 sequence (DNA): TGTGCCAGCAGCTTGGAGACTAGCGGGGACTACGAGCAGTACTTC. Amino acid sequence: CASSLETSGDYEQYF.

The chain uses TRBV27 and TRBJ2-7, with D possibly being TRBD1 (5 bases). The CDR3 has 14 amino acids. Germline loops: CDR1 MNHEY, CDR2 SMNVEV (reference sequence). V dropped 0 bases and J dropped 2 bases, with 8 bases sitting between them. The CDR3: CASSLSPTAYEQYF. DNA of the CDR3: TGTGCCAGCAGTTTATCGCCGACAGCCTACGAGCAGTACTTC.

The chain recombines TRBV9 with TRBJ1-1; TRBD1 is a possible D gene (6 bases). Between the trimmed V and J ends, which lost 4 bases and 7 bases, there was a span of 20 bases. The CDR3 contains 15 residues. CDR1 is SGDLS and CDR2 is YYNGEE in the germline V gene. The CDR3 DNA reads TGTGCCAGCAGCCCCCGAGGAAGGGGGGCTGATGAAGCTTTCTTT. Translating gives CASSPRGRGADEAFF.

The table lists this clone with a count of one. The rearrangement links TRBV4-1 to TRBJ2-5; possible D gene TRBD2, 5 bases. This CDR3 region has 16 residues. Trimming shortened V by 3 bases and J by 1 base, and 15 bases separated the two germline ends. The germline V gene encodes CDR1 MGHRA and CDR2 YSYEKL. The CDR3 region is CASSQLLEDSQETQYF. In DNA, the CDR3 is TGCGCCAGCAGCCAGCTATTAGAGGACTCCCAAGAGACCCAGTACTTC.

The rearrangement links TRBV7-9 to TRBJ1-4; unclear D gene. The CDR3 sequence is 16 residues long. Germline CDR1 SEHNR, CDR2 FQNEAQ (reference sequence). The V end lost 1 base, the J end lost 5 bases, and 14 bases lay between the germline ends. The CDR3 spells CASSLGIRPQNEKLFF. The CDR3 DNA reads TGTGCCAGCAGCTTAGGAATTAGACCGCAGAATGAAAAACTGTTTTTT.

J is TRBJ1-1 and V is TRBV13, with D perhaps matching TRBD1 (6 bases). This CDR3 is built from 14 residues. V shed 5 bases and J shed 0 bases, with 10 bases lying between them. Germline values: CDR1 PRHDT, CDR2 FYEKMQ (reference sequence). CDR3 loop: CASSAGHLNTEAFF. CDR3 bases: TGTGCCAGCAGCGCGGGACACCTGAACACTGAAGCTTTCTTT.

This sequence joins TRBV5-4 and TRBJ1-2; D is possibly TRBD1 (6 bases). The CDR3 runs to 15 residues. Germline values: CDR1 SGHNT, CDR2 YYREEE (reference sequence). V dropped 6 bases and J dropped 2 bases, with 17 bases sitting between them. The CDR3 sequence is CASTGGQAGNYGYTF. CDR3 in DNA: TGTGCCAGCACCGGGGGGCAGGCGGGGAACTATGGCTACACCTTC.

CDR3 in DNA: TGTGCCAGCAGGTCACTAGCGGCCGAGCAGTACTTC. Protein sequence: CASRSLAAEQYF. V gene TRBV4-2 combines with J gene TRBJ2-7; the match to TRBD2 covers 8 bases. Looked up from germline, CDR1 is LGHNA and CDR2 is YNFKEQ. The CDR3 spans 12 residues. The J segment lost 6 bases and the V segment lost 6 bases, leaving 4 bases of the junction unmatched.

The chain recombines TRBV19 with TRBJ2-2, with TRBD1 as a possible D gene (6 bases). The germline gives CDR1 LNHDA, CDR2 SQIVND (reference sequence). This CDR3 region has 16 residues. Trimming took off 4 bases at V and 4 bases at J, with 16 bases between the two ends. The CDR3 sequence is CASSTYRDRSTGELFF. For the CDR3, the DNA is TGTGCCAGTAGTACCTACAGGGATCGGTCCACCGGGGAGCTGTTTTTT.

The J gene is TRBJ2-1, the V gene TRBV7-9; TRBD1 agrees at 9 bases. Per the germline V gene, CDR1 is SEHNR and CDR2 is FQNEAQ (reference sequence). CDR3 length: 17 amino acids. V shed 5 bases and J 8 bases; nucleotides not matched to a gene: 16. The CDR3 reads CASSPPLGDRESDEQFF. CDR3 nucleotide sequence: TGTGCCAGCAGCCCTCCGCTGGGGGACAGGGAGTCGGATGAGCAGTTCTTC.

The rearrangement uses TRBV7-8 and TRBJ1-1, with 11 bases aligning to TRBD1. The V gene end was trimmed by 5 bases and the J gene end by 4 bases; junction bases not matched to a gene: 6. CDR3 length: 15 residues. From germline, CDR1 is SGHVS and CDR2 FQNEAQ. DNA of the CDR3: TGTGCCAGCAGCCACGGACAGGGGGCGATCACTGAAGCTTTCTTT. It yields the protein CASSHGQGAITEAFF.

The chain carries TRBV5-4 and TRBJ2-7; 10 nucleotides align to TRBD1. Germline CDR1 SGHNT, CDR2 YYREEE (reference sequence). This CDR3 has 14 amino acids. Trimming removed 0 bases from V and 6 bases from J; junction bases left unmatched: 3. CDR3 amino acids: CASSLGGQGSEQYF. In DNA, the CDR3 is TGTGCCAGCAGCTTGGGGGGACAGGGGTCCGAGCAGTACTTC.

This clone has just one count. The chain uses TRBV7-6 and TRBJ2-1, with TRBD2 as a possible D gene (5 bases). The V and J ends lost 7 bases and 5 bases respectively, with 12 bases between them. The CDR3 extends over 13 amino acids. CDR1 and CDR2 (germline): SGHVS, FNYEAQ. The CDR3 nucleotides are TGTGCCAGCACCATAGGACTGAACAATGAGCAGTTCTTC. This translates into CASTIGLNNEQFF.

This chain uses TRBV7-6 with TRBJ2-6; D is uncertain. V lost 3 bases and J 2 bases, leaving 17 bases between the germline ends. This CDR3 is 18 amino acids long. Germline CDR1 is SGHVS and CDR2 is FNYEAQ. The CDR3 DNA sequence: TGTGCCAGCAGCTTTTTGCACGGCGGCTCGACTGGGGCCAACGTCCTGACTTTC. This codes for CASSFLHGGSTGANVLTF.

This clone was recorded only once. The chain has TRBV10-2 and TRBJ2-7; TRBD1 agrees at 8 bases. J gave up 2 bases and V 0 bases, and 3 bases lay outside the gene matches. The CDR3 extends over 15 amino acids. Germline lookup yields CDR1 WSHSY and CDR2 SAAADI. The CDR3 DNA reads as TGCGCCAGCAGTGAGTCGCTGACAGGGGCCTACGAGCAGTACTTC. It encodes CASSESLTGAYEQYF.

This sequence joins TRBV28 and TRBJ2-2; D gene uncertain. This CDR3 spans 13 amino acids. Looked up from germline, CDR1 is MDHEN and CDR2 is SYDVKM. V dropped 5 bases and J dropped 1 base, with 5 bases sitting between them. The CDR3 coding sequence is TGTGCCAGCAGTACCATGAACACCGGGGAGCTGTTTTTT. Protein: CASSTMNTGELFF.

The chain combines TRBV27 with TRBJ2-3, with 8 bases that match TRBD2. After removal of 3 bases from V and 4 bases from J, the junction contained 6 bases not matched to a gene. CDR1 and CDR2 from the germline V gene are MNHEY and SMNVEV (reference sequence). This CDR3 region has 15 residues. CDR3 DNA: TGTGCCAGCAGTTTGACAGCGGGAGTGCCAGATACGCAGTATTTT. This translates into CASSLTAGVPDTQYF.

The V call is TRBV11-2, the J call TRBJ1-2; D may be TRBD1 (5 bases). The V and J ends lost 7 bases and 2 bases respectively, with 20 bases between them. Germline CDR1 SGHAT, CDR2 FQNNGV. The CDR3 totals 16 residues. The CDR3 sequence is CASTPRSGTANYGYTF. CDR3 nucleotide sequence: TGTGCCAGCACCCCCCGATCTGGGACGGCCAACTATGGCTACACCTTC.

The V call is TRBV7-9, the J call TRBJ2-7; no firm D call. Trimming shortened V by 5 bases and J by 3 bases, and 11 bases separated the two germline ends. The CDR3 totals 13 residues. Germline loops: CDR1 SEHNR, CDR2 FQNEAQ (reference sequence). The CDR3 is CASSQPADYEQYF. The CDR3 coding sequence is TGTGCCAGCAGCCAACCCGCGGACTACGAGCAGTACTTC.